This is a list of T cell receptor beta chains from one sample in a study of T cells in Graves' hyperthyroidism and ophthalmopathy. TCRdb passed the multiplex PCR reads through MiXCR, listing each CDR3 protein once. The sample lists about 380,000 distinct CDR3 sequences; roughly 18% were seen once. Sequencing was performed on blood. These receptors came from a man aged 18 to 30 with Graves' ophthalmopathy. Both conserved end residues are part of each CDR3. D genes are given only for firm matches. A clone size is listed for some rows: how often the clone was seen (once, few, many), or a class if it is expanded.

TRBV28	-	many	TRBJ2-2	TGTGCCAGCAGCCACTCAGGCGTGGACACCGGGGAGCTGTTTTTT	CASSHSGVDTGELFF
TRBV5-1	TRBD2	-	TRBJ2-7	TGCGCCAGCAGCTCGGGACTACCTAGAGAGCAGTACTTC	CASSSGLPREQYF
TRBV10-2	-	many	TRBJ1-1	TGCGCCAGCCTGGGAGCAGGGGCTAACGAGAACACTGAAGCTTTCTTT	CASLGAGANENTEAFF
TRBV5-1	-	many	TRBJ1-2	TGCGCCAGCAGCTTCACTAACTATGGCTACACCTTC	CASSFTNYGYTF
TRBV5-1	-	-	TRBJ2-5	TGCGCCAGCAGCCCGAGGGACGGATGGGAGACCCAGTACTTC	CASSPRDGWETQYF
TRBV28	-	many	TRBJ1-1	TGTGCCAGCACCGGACCCTCAGGAATAACTGAAGCTTTCTTT	CASTGPSGITEAFF
TRBV2	TRBD1	few	TRBJ1-3	TGTGCCAGCAGTTCGGACAGGGTAGACACCATATATTTT	CASSSDRVDTIYF
TRBV24-1	-	few	TRBJ2-2	TGTGCCACCAGTGATTTTGGCAGGGGCACCGGGGAGCTGTTTTTT	CATSDFGRGTGELFF
TRBV19	-	-	TRBJ2-7	TGTGCCAGTAGTATAGGCCCAGCGGAGACCTACGAGCAGTACTTC	CASSIGPAETYEQYF
TRBV7-9	TRBD2	-	TRBJ2-3	TGTGCCAGCAGCCCGGACCGAGCGGGGGGGCTCGATACGCAGTATTTT	CASSPDRAGGLDTQYF
TRBV3-1	TRBD1	-	TRBJ2-2	TGTGCCAGCAGCCAAGGGACAGGGGGACAAACTCCGAACACCGGGGAGCTGTTTTTT	CASSQGTGGQTPNTGELFF
TRBV7-9	-	many	TRBJ1-1	TGTGCCAGCAGATTTGGCGAGGGGAGTCAAACTGAAGCTTTCTTT	CASRFGEGSQTEAFF
TRBV7-3	-	many	TRBJ2-3	TGTGCCAGCAGCGTAGGGGTAGCTGCGGGTACGCAGTATTTT	CASSVGVAAGTQYF
TRBV20-1	-	-	TRBJ1-1	TGCAGTGCTAGAGGGGCCAGCCTATGGGAAGCTTTCTTT	CSARGASLWEAFF
TRBV9	-	many	TRBJ2-3	TGTGCCAGCAGCGTAGATTCGATATCCGGCGATACGCAGTATTTT	CASSVDSISGDTQYF
TRBV6-5	-	many	TRBJ1-2	TGTGCCAGCAGTTACTCGCAGGGGAACTATGGCTACACCTTC	CASSYSQGNYGYTF
TRBV4-1	TRBD1	few	TRBJ1-6	TGCGCCAGCAGCCAAGAGGCGAGGACAGGGGTTAATTCACCCCTCCACTTT	CASSQEARTGVNSPLHF
TRBV19	TRBD1	-	TRBJ2-7	TGTGCCAGCGGACAGGGCCACTCCTACGAGCAGTACTTC	CASGQGHSYEQYF
TRBV5-6	-	many	TRBJ1-2	TGTGCCAGCAGCTTGGAGCTTACGTTTCGGTCTATCGGCTACACCTTC	CASSLELTFRSIGYTF
TRBV7-8	-	few	TRBJ1-4	TGTGCCAGCAGCTTACCGGCAGGAAATGAAAAACTGTTTTTT	CASSLPAGNEKLFF
TRBV29-1	-	-	TRBJ1-2	TGCAGCGTTGAAAAGGTTAAGGGTGCTGTTGGCTACACCTTC	CSVEKVKGAVGYTF
TRBV5-1	-	many	TRBJ1-1	TGCGCCAGCAGCATGGGCAGGGCCGGGACTAACACTGAAGCTTTCTTT	CASSMGRAGTNTEAFF
TRBV28	-	many	TRBJ2-6	TGTGCCAGCAGAAAGGGGGTCGCCGGGGCCAACGTCCTGACTTTC	CASRKGVAGANVLTF
TRBV11-2	-	many	TRBJ1-2	TGTGCCAGCAGCTTTGGCGGCAAGACGTATGGCTACACCTTC	CASSFGGKTYGYTF
TRBV2	-	many	TRBJ1-1	TGTGCCAGCATCCTGACAGGTGCGAACACTGAAGCTTTCTTT	CASILTGANTEAFF
TRBV24-1	TRBD1	-	TRBJ1-2	TGTGCCACCTTGAAACGGAGCGGGGAAGCCAGGGGGTATGGCTACACCTTC	CATLKRSGEARGYGYTF
TRBV24-1	-	few	TRBJ1-1	TGTGCCACCAGTGATGGACCGTTGAACACTGAAGCTTTCTTT	CATSDGPLNTEAFF
TRBV19	-	few	TRBJ2-1	TGTGCCAGTAGTTGGGTCTTGGGTGCCGATGAGCAGTTCTTC	CASSWVLGADEQFF
TRBV2	TRBD1	many	TRBJ2-3	TGTGCCAGCAGTGAAGCGCTTCCGGGACAGGGTACCTTCACAGATACGCAGTATTTT	CASSEALPGQGTFTDTQYF
TRBV29-1	TRBD1	few	TRBJ1-1	TGCAGCGTCGTAAAGGGGGCAGGGGGAGAAGCTTTCTTT	CSVVKGAGGEAFF
TRBV14	TRBD1	-	TRBJ2-2	TGTGCCAGCAGCCAGCTGGACAGGAGATCCGGGGAGCTGTTTTTT	CASSQLDRRSGELFF
TRBV3-1	TRBD1	many	TRBJ1-5	TGTGCCAGCAGCCAGGGACAGGGCCATCAGCCCCAGCATTTT	CASSQGQGHQPQHF
TRBV6-6	-	many	TRBJ2-1	TGTGCCAGCAGTAGTCGGAGTAATGAGCAGTTCTTC	CASSSRSNEQFF
TRBV18	-	few	TRBJ1-2	TGTGCCAGCTCACCAGGTACCAGGGGAAGTGTTGGCTACACCTTC	CASSPGTRGSVGYTF
TRBV15	TRBD1	few	TRBJ1-4	TGTGCCACCAGCAGAGACGACAGGGGGACTTATGTAGAAAAACTGTTTTTT	CATSRDDRGTYVEKLFF
TRBV24-1	TRBD2	-	TRBJ2-5	TGTGCCACCAGTGATCCTACTAGCGGGGGGGGTCAAACGGCCCAGTACTTC	CATSDPTSGGGQTAQYF
TRBV12-3/TRBV12-4	-	many	TRBJ1-6	TGTGCCAGCAGTCTTACAGCGGCCGGTTCACCCCTCCACTTT	CASSLTAAGSPLHF
TRBV28	TRBD1	-	TRBJ1-1	TGTGCCAGCCACAGACAGGGCCTCATGAACACTGAAGCTTTCTTT	CASHRQGLMNTEAFF
TRBV28	TRBD1	-	TRBJ2-7	TGTGCCAGCAGGGGAGGACAGGGAAAGTCCTACGAGCAGTACTTC	CASRGGQGKSYEQYF
TRBV3-1	-	many	TRBJ2-1	TGTGCCAGCAGCCAGGAGGGAATTAATGAGCAGTTCTTC	CASSQEGINEQFF